The rows below give T cell receptor beta chains drawn from one sample of a study of control samples from healthy donors and cancer patients. The protocol was immunoSEQ multiplex PCR, while the TCRdb copy is restricted to in-frame clones and leaves out a portion. This table holds about 95,000 clones, roughly 80% found once. What was sequenced was blood. These receptor sequences come from a man aged 25 to 40 in good health. The CDR3 runs from the conserved cysteine through the conserved F or W. A D gene is named only where the DNA matches it firmly. Clone sizes are given selectively: once, few, many, or a class where the clone is expanded.

>NA|TRBV6-5|NA|TRBJ1-2
TGTGCCAGCAGCGATGGAACGTTGCGTGGCTACACCTTC
CASSDGTLRGYTF
>NA|TRBV6-6|NA|TRBJ1-3
TGTGCCAGCAGTTACCTTCCGGGGCGGGGAAACACCATATATTTT
CASSYLPGRGNTIYF
>NA|TRBV30|NA|TRBJ1-4
TGTGCCTGGAGATCCACACCGAATGAAAAACTGTTTTTT
CAWRSTPNEKLFF
>once|TRBV27|NA|TRBJ1-1
TGTGCCAGCAGTTTCTCCGCCGCAGGATCTAAGACTGAAGCTTTCTTT
CASSFSAAGSKTEAFF
>NA|TRBV5-6|TRBD1|TRBJ2-7
TGTGCCAGCAGCCCAAAAGGGACAGGGGGCTACGAGCAGTACTTC
CASSPKGTGGYEQYF
>NA|TRBV12-3/TRBV12-4|NA|TRBJ1-1
TGTGCCAGCAGTTTCTCTCCATCTGAAGCTTTCTTT
CASSFSPSEAFF
>NA|TRBV6-5|NA|TRBJ1-6
TGTGCCAGCAGCCCCGTCGGGTATAATTCACCCCTCCACTTT
CASSPVGYNSPLHF
>NA|TRBV7-9|TRBD1|TRBJ2-3
TGTGCCAGCAGCCCAAGGGGGCCCGATACGCAGTATTTT
CASSPRGPDTQYF
>NA|TRBV7-3|TRBD2|TRBJ2-3
TGTGCCAGCAGCTTTAGCGGGGGGATCGGAGATACGCAGTATTTT
CASSFSGGIGDTQYF
>NA|TRBV12-5|TRBD1|TRBJ2-7
TGTGCTAGTGGTACACCGGGACAGGGGACTTCCTACGAGCAGTACTTC
CASGTPGQGTSYEQYF
>NA|TRBV28|NA|TRBJ1-5
TGTGCCAGCAGTGTCCGGACAGAGAATCAGCCCCAGCATTTT
CASSVRTENQPQHF
>NA|TRBV7-8|NA|TRBJ2-7
TGTGCCAGCAGCTTAGGGGAAGTCTACGAGCAGTACTTC
CASSLGEVYEQYF
>NA|TRBV6-5|NA|TRBJ2-2
TGTGCCAGCAGACGAACCACAGGGATAAGCGGGGAGCTGTTTTTT
CASRRTTGISGELFF
>NA|TRBV5-1|NA|TRBJ1-2
TGCGCCAGCAGCCTGGGAGGGTATGGCTACACCTTC
CASSLGGYGYTF
>NA|TRBV20-1|NA|TRBJ1-1
TGCAGTGCTAGAGGCGGCCTTGAAGCTTTCTTT
CSARGGLEAFF
>NA|TRBV10-2|TRBD1|TRBJ1-1
TGCGCCAGCAGTCGGACAGGGCCGACTGAAGCTTTCTTT
CASSRTGPTEAFF
>NA|TRBV21-1|NA|TRBJ2-7
TGTGCCAGCAGCAAGACAGGGGATCCCTACGAGCAGTACTTC
CASSKTGDPYEQYF
>NA|TRBV21-1|NA|TRBJ2-1
TGTGCCAGCAGCCCACCGCTCGTGGGGACGAGCTCCTACAATGAGCAGTTCTTC
CASSPPLVGTSSYNEQFF
>NA|TRBV28|NA|TRBJ2-1
TGTGCCAGCAGCCAACTGGGAGGCCCCAATGAGCAGTTCTTC
CASSQLGGPNEQFF
>NA|TRBV30|TRBD2|TRBJ2-3
TGTGCCGGGAGTGGGGGACTAGCGGGGGGAACTAGCACAGATACGCAGTATTTT
CAGSGGLAGGTSTDTQYF
>NA|TRBV6-5|NA|TRBJ1-1
TGTGCCAGCAGTTACAGCAACAGGCGAATGAACACTGAAGCTTTCTTT
CASSYSNRRMNTEAFF
>NA|TRBV9|NA|TRBJ1-6
TGTGCCAGCAGCGTAGAACCAGGGATTAATTCACCCCTCCACTTT
CASSVEPGINSPLHF
>once|TRBV15|NA|TRBJ2-5
TGTGCCACCAGCACCGCACGGCAGGGGATTAATGCCCAGTACTTC
CATSTARQGINAQYF